Shown below are 4 T cell receptor beta chains from a single sample sequenced in a study of blood T cell repertoires in COVID-19. Clones were read by immunoSEQ multiplex PCR, and TCRdb kept only the in-frame ones, dropping some. Here the sample spans fewer than 250,000 clones, approximately 80% being singletons. The sequenced sample was peripheral blood. These receptor sequences come from a human donor in a cohort sampled during active COVID-19.

The rearrangement joins TRBV6-5 to TRBJ1-3; perhaps TRBD1 as D (6 bases). The CDR3 length is 14 residues. Germline CDR1 and CDR2: MNHEY and SVGAGI. V was trimmed by 6 bases and J by 0 bases, leaving 9 bases between them. CDR3 DNA sequence: TGTGCCAGCAGCCAACAGGGCTCTGGAAACACCATATATTTT. Translating it yields CASSQQGSGNTIYF.

The chain combines TRBV28 with TRBJ1-1; unclear D gene. CDR1 is MDHEN, CDR2 SYDVKM, per germline. CDR3 length: 16 residues. V was cut by 3 bases and J by 1 base, with 15 bases left in between. CDR3 DNA sequence: TGTGCCAGCAGTTTCCCTGCTCGGCGGAGGAACACTGAAGCTTTCTTT. It codes for CASSFPARRRNTEAFF.

V is TRBV19 and J is TRBJ1-2; D might be TRBD1 (5 bases). From germline, CDR1 is LNHDA and CDR2 SQIVND (reference sequence). Trimming cost V 2 bases and J 8 bases, with 18 bases left between them. This CDR3 is built from 15 residues. The CDR3, as DNA: TGTGCCAGTAGTATAAGTCTCGAGACAGTTGGCGGCTACACCTTC. Translated: CASSISLETVGGYTF.

The chain has TRBV3-1 (or the pseudogene TRBV3-2) and TRBJ2-7, with 12 bases aligning to TRBD1. The germline V gene has CDR1 LGHDT and CDR2 YNNKEL (reference sequence). The length of the CDR3 is 14 residues. The junction had 3 bases not matched to a gene; V was cut back by 3 bases and J by 6 bases. The CDR3 nucleotides read TGTGCCAGCAGCCAGGGACAGGGGGCTGGCGAGCAGTACGTC. This codes for CASSQGQGAGEQYV.